The text below deals with one TCR beta chain. The antigen remains undetermined. V lost 6 bases, J lost 10 bases, and 10 bases lay in between. The germline CDR1 and CDR2 sequences are SGHTA and FQGNSA. CDR3 length equals 11 residues. The data are from a study of CD8+ T cells in alopecia areata. Study outcomes and limitations: With just one nonresponder, it is still uncertain whether baseline CD8+ expansion relates to response.

RNA was extracted and reverse transcribed into cDNA as the sequencing template. Method: immunoSEQ multiplex PCR; TCRdb's copy keeps in-frame clones and lacks some. The sample records 75,000 to 80,000 clones, 60% to 70% being singletons. As to treatment: oral pan-JAK inhibitor, 5-10 mg twice daily. The J gene is TRBJ2-1, the V gene TRBV7-2; maybe TRBD2 (6 bases). The receptor was derived from a human donor with alopecia areata. Sample: CD8+ T cells sorted from blood, taken at week 24, from a patient treated with tofacitinib. CDR3 loop: CASRGGLEQFF. The CDR3 coding sequence is TGTGCCAGCAGGGGTGGACTAGAGCAGTTCTTC. The entire variable domain, with the rest obtained from reference TRBV7-2 and TRBJ2-1, is as follows: GAGVSQSPSNKVTEKGKDVELRCDPISGHTALYWYRQSLGQGLEFLIYFQGNSAPDKSGLPSDRFSAERTGGSVSTLTIQRTQQEDSAVYLCASRGGLEQFFGPGTRLTVL.